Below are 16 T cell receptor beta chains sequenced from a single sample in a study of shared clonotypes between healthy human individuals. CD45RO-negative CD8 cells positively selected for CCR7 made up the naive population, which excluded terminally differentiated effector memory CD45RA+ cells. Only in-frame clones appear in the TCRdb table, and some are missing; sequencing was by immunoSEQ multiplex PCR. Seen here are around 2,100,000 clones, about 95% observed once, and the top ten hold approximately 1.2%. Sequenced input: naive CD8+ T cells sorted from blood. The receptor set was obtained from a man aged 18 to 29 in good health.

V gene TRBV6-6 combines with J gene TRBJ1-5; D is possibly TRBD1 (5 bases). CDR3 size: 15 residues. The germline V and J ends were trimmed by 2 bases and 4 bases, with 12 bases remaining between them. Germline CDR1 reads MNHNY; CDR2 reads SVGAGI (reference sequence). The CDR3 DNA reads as TGTGCCAGCAGTTACGTGGGGCCGCTTAATCAGCCCCAGCATTTT. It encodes CASSYVGPLNQPQHF.

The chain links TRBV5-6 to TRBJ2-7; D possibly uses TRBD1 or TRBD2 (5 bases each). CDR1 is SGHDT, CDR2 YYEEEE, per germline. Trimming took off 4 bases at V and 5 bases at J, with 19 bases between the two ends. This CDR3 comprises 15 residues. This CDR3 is CASSEGTEHSNEQYF. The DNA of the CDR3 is TGTGCCAGCAGCGAAGGGACCGAACACAGCAACGAGCAGTACTTC.

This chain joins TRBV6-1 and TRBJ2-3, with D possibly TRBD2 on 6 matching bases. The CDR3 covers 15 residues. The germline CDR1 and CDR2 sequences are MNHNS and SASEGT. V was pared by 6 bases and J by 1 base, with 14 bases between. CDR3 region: CASRERDWGTDTQYF. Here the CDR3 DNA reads TGTGCCAGCAGGGAACGGGACTGGGGCACAGATACGCAGTATTTT.

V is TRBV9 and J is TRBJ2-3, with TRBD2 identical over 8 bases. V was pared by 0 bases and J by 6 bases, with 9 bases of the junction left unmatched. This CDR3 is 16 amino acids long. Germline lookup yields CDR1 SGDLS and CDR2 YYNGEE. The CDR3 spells CASSVDAGGETDTQYF. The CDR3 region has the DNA TGTGCCAGCAGCGTAGATGCGGGGGGCGAGACGGATACGCAGTATTTT. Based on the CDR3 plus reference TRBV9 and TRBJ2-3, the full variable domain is DSGVTQTPKHLITATGQRVTLRCSPRSGDLSVYWYQQSLDQGLQFLIQYYNGEERAKGNILERFSAQQFPDLHSELNLSSLELGDSALYFCASSVDAGGETDTQYFGPGTRLTVL.

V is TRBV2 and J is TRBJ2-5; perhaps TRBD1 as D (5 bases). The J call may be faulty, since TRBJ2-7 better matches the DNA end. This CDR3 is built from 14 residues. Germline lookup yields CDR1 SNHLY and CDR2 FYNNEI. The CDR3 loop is CASSSGLLGYEQYF. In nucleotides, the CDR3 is TGTGCCAGCAGTTCAGGGTTATTGGGGTACGAGCAGTACTTC.

CDR3 loop: CASSFGPARGQPQHF. CDR3 in DNA: TGTGCCAGCAGTTTTGGTCCGGCAAGGGGTCAGCCCCAGCATTTT. The chain couples TRBV28 to TRBJ1-5, with D maybe TRBD1 (5 bases). Deletions cut 3 bases from V and 6 bases from J, with 15 bases between. The CDR3 covers 15 residues. Germline loops: CDR1 MDHEN, CDR2 SYDVKM.

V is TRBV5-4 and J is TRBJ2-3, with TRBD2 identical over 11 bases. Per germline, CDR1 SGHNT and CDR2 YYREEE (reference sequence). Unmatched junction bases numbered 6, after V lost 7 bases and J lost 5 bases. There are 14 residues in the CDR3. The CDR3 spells CASSPLAGGDTQYF. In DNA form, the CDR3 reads TGTGCCAGCTCCCCTCTAGCGGGAGGAGATACGCAGTATTTT.

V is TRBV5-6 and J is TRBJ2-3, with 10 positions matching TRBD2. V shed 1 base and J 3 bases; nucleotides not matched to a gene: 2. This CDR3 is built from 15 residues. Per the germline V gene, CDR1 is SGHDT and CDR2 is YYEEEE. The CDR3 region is CASSLISGRTDTQYF. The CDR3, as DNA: TGTGCCAGCAGCTTGATTAGCGGGAGGACAGATACGCAGTATTTT.

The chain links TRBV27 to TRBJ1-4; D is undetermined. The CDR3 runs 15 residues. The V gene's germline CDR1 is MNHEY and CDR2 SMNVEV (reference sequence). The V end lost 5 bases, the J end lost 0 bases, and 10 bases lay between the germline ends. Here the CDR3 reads CASSLRAATNEKLFF. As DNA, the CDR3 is TGTGCCAGCAGTCTCAGAGCGGCAACTAATGAAAAACTGTTTTTT.

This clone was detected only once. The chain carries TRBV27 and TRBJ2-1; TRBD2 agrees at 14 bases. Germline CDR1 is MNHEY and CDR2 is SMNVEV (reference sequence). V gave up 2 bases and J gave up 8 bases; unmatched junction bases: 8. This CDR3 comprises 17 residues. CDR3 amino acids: CASSLPGLAGGGYEQFF. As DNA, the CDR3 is TGTGCCAGCAGTTTACCTGGACTAGCGGGGGGCGGCTATGAGCAGTTCTTC.

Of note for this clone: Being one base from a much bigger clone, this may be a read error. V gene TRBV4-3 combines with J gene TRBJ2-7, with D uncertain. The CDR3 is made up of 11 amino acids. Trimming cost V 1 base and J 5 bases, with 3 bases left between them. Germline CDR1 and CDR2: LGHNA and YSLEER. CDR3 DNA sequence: TGCGCCAGCAGCCAAGGGCACGAGCAGTACTTC. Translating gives CASSQGHEQYF.

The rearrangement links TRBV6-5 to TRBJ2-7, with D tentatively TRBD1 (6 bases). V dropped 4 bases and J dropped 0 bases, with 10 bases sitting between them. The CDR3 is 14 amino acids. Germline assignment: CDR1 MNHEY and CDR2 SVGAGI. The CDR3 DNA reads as TGTGCCAGCAGTTTGACAGGAGACTCCTACGAGCAGTACTTC. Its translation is CASSLTGDSYEQYF.

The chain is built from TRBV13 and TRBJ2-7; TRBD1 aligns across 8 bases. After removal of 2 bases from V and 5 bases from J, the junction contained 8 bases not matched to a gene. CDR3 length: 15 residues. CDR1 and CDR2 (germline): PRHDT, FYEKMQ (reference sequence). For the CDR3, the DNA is TGTGCCAGCAGCTTAATAGGACAGGGCGACGACGAGCAGTACTTC. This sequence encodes CASSLIGQGDDEQYF.

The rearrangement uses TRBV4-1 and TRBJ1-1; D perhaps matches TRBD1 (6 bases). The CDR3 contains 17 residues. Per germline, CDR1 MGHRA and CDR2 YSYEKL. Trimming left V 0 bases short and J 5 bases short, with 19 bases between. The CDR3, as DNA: TGCGCCAGCAGCCAAGAGTCAGTGGGGGGGCTGAGGACTGAAGCTTTCTTT. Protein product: CASSQESVGGLRTEAFF.

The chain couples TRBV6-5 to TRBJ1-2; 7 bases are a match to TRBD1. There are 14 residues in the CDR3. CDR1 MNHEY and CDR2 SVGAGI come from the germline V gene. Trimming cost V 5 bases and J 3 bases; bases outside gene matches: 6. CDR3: CASSTTGEDYGYTF. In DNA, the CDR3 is TGTGCCAGCAGTACCACAGGGGAAGACTATGGCTACACCTTC.

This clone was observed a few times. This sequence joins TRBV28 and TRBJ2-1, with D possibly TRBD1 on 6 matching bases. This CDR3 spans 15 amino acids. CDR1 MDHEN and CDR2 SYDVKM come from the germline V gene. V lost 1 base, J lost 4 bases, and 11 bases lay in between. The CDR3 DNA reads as TGTGCCAGCAGTTTATTAGGACAGCCTTACAATGAGCAGTTCTTC. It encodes CASSLLGQPYNEQFF.